A selection of T cell receptor beta chains follows, all from one sample in a study of graft-versus-host responses after intestinal transplantation. TCRdb keeps only in-frame clones here, not all; method: immunoSEQ multiplex PCR. The sample includes about 81,000 clones, 70% to 90% seen only once; the top ten take roughly 0.35%. These receptors' targets are unknown. Sequencing was performed on unstimulated CD4+ T cells sorted from spleen or lymph node cells, taken before intestinal transplant. The receptors come from a human donor who received an intestinal transplant. Each CDR3 is given with its conserved first and last residue. D genes are given only for firm matches. Clone size appears in some rows only: once, few, many, or a class for an expanded clone.

D	size	V	J	DNA	CDR3
NA	NA	TRBV5-1	TRBJ2-2	TGCGCCAGCAGCTTGGGTCAGGGCCACGGGGAGCTGTTTTTT	CASSLGQGHGELFF
NA	NA	TRBV28	TRBJ1-6	TGTGCCAGCAGGTTGGCAGGGGCTAATTCACCCCTCCACTTT	CASRLAGANSPLHF
NA	NA	TRBV6-5	TRBJ2-3	TGTGCCAGCTCTAGCTTGGGCACGCAGTATTTT	CASSSLGTQYF
TRBD1	NA	TRBV10-3	TRBJ1-6	TGTGCCATCAGGAGGACAGGGAAAGTGGATTCACCCCTCCACTTT	CAIRRTGKVDSPLHF
NA	once	TRBV28	TRBJ1-2	TGTGCCAGCAGTTTTCCAGGCCTGGTCTATGGCTACACCTTC	CASSFPGLVYGYTF
NA	NA	TRBV7-2	TRBJ1-1	TGTGCCAGCAGCCCGACCGGACAGTTGAACACTGAAGCTTTCTTT	CASSPTGQLNTEAFF
TRBD1	NA	TRBV28	TRBJ1-2	TGTGCCAGCAGTTTCTCGGGACAGGGACGCTATGGCTACACCTTC	CASSFSGQGRYGYTF
NA	NA	TRBV25-1	TRBJ1-2	TGTGCCAGCGTAGGACAGAACAACTATGGCTACACCTTC	CASVGQNNYGYTF
TRBD1	NA	TRBV19	TRBJ1-5	TGTGCCAGTTCCCAGGGGGAGAGGCCCCAGCATTTT	CASSQGERPQHF
TRBD2	NA	TRBV5-6	TRBJ2-7	TGTGCCAGCAGCCTAATTACTAGCGGGAGTATTCACGAGCAGTACTTC	CASSLITSGSIHEQYF
NA	NA	TRBV5-1	TRBJ2-1	TGCGCCAGCAGCTTGGGTTTTCCGTCCTACAATGAGCAGTTCTTC	CASSLGFPSYNEQFF
TRBD1	NA	TRBV29-1	TRBJ1-1	TGCAGCGCCACAATGTTAGGACAGGGGACTGAAGCTTTCTTT	CSATMLGQGTEAFF
TRBD2	NA	TRBV6-1	TRBJ2-3	TGTGCCAGCAGTGGACTAGCGGGGGGGCCAGATACGCAGTATTTT	CASSGLAGGPDTQYF
TRBD1	once	TRBV9	TRBJ2-2	TGTGCCAGCAGCGCTCTAACAGGGGCCGGGGAGCTGTTTTTT	CASSALTGAGELFF
TRBD2	NA	TRBV5-1	TRBJ2-1	TGCGCCACCAGAAAAGATCAGCGGGAGAGAAACTACAATGAGCAGTTCTTC	CATRKDQRERNYNEQFF